The TCR beta chain under discussion was sequenced for a study of blood T cell repertoires in COVID-19 (dated by TCRdb to the early 2020s). Study-wide context: Collaborator samples came from the United States, Italy and Spain and covered acute and convalescent phases of COVID-19. Samples were obtained from the ongoing ImmuneRACE study (first 160 participants) and from roughly 1,300 subjects provided by 6 global collaborators. Sample metadata almost always included a de-identified subject ID, COVID-19 status, age in years and sex. The dataset comprised deeply sampled blood TCRbeta repertoires from subjects exposed to, actively infected with, or recovered from COVID-19. The repertoires were released in a freely available public database meant as a resource for research on the immune response to SARS-CoV-2. The material from the prospective study consisted of cDNA or gDNA derived from T cells, B-cell-depleted T cells, or PBMCs. Where available, HLA class I and class II types were taken from metadata supplied by the sample provider and were not determined by assay-based typing.

Details on this clone: The specificity of this receptor is unknown. Base quality data are lacking; no much larger clone is found one base away.

Points the paper makes about the study in general: How much clinical and demographic metadata was included differed by source and by participant, and the metadata was provided uncurated.

V loses 2 bases of germline sequence and J loses 3 bases, and the interval between the two ends is 7 bases. From the cysteine up to the phenylalanine, the CDR3 has a length of 14 residues. Of all the DNA, just the CDR3 is kept, 42 bases in frame from base 1. The germline V gene supplies CDR1 MDHEN and CDR2 SYDVKM. TCRbeta CDR3 regions were amplified from genomic DNA by means of the immunoSEQ Assay, a bias-controlled multiplex PCR. In the paper's pipeline: Nucleated cell counts per sample were estimated from amplification of reference gene primers within the assay. Sequence reads were collapsed and filtered to measure the absolute abundance of every unique TCRbeta CDR3 rearrangement. For each sample, productive Simpson clonality was calculated as the square root of Simpson's diversity index across productive rearrangements. TCRdb retrieved this table from immuneACCESS and kept in-frame rearrangements only. Not all clones are present; in checked studies, unresolved V genes account for under half, and no reason is known for the remainder. The DNA gave D and trimming, while V, J and clone size come from that table. The sample yields about 230,000 clones; approximately 91% were counted once. The top ten hold around 2.9% of the sample.

Collaborating institutions collected whole blood in K2EDTA tubes following their own protocols. For TCRbeta analysis, collaborators shipped samples as frozen whole blood, isolated PBMCs, or DNA extracted from either of those sample types. The receptor was derived from a woman aged 55 to 70 with acute or convalescent COVID-19. The chain is made from TRBV28 and TRBJ1-4, and possibly TRBD1, on 5 matching bases. Sequencing used peripheral blood. The base sequence is TGTGCCAGCAGTTTAGGGGGGTCTAATGAAAAACTGTTTTTT. The resulting protein is CASSLGGSNEKLFF.